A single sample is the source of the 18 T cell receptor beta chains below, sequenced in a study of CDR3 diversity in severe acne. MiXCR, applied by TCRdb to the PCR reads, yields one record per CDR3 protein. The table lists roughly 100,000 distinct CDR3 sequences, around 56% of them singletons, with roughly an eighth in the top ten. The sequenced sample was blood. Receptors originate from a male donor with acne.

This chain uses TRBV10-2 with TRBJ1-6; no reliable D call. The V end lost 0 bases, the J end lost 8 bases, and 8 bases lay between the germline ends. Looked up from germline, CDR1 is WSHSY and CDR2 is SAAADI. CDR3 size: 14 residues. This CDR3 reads CASSESVRHSPLHF. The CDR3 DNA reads TGCGCCAGCAGTGAGTCGGTCCGACATTCACCCCTCCACTTT.

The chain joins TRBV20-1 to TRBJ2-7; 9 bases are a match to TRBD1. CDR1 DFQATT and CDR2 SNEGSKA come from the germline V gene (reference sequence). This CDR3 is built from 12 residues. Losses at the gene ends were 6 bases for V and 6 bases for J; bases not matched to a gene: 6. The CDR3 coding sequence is TGCAGTGCGTCGACAGGGGGAGGCGAGCAGTACTTC. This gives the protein CSASTGGGEQYF.

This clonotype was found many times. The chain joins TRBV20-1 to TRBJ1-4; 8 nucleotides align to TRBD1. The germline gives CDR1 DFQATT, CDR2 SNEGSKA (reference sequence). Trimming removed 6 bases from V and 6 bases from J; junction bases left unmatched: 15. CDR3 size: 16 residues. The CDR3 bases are TGCAGTGCCGACGCACCGCTGGACAGGGAGTATGAAAAACTGTTTTTT. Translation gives CSADAPLDREYEKLFF.

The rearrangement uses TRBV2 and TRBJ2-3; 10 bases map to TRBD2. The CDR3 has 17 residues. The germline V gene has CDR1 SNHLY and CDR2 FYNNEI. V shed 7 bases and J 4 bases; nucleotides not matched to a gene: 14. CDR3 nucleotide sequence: TGTGCCAGCACCGGAGCGGGAGGGCCTACGAATGCAGATACGCAGTATTTT. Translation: CASTGAGGPTNADTQYF.

The CDR3 sequence: CASSFPGISYNEQFF. In DNA, the CDR3 is TGTGCCAGCAGTTTCCCAGGGATCTCCTACAATGAGCAGTTCTTC. V is TRBV28 and J is TRBJ2-1, with TRBD1 as a possible D gene (5 bases). CDR3 length equals 15 residues. Trimming removed 3 bases from V and 0 bases from J, with 9 bases in between. CDR1 is MDHEN, CDR2 SYDVKM, per germline.

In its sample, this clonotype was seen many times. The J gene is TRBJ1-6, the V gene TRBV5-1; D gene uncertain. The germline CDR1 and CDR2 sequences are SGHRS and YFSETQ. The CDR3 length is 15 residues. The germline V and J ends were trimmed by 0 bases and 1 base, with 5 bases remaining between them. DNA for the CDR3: TGCGCCAGCAGCTTGGAGGGATCCTATAATTCACCCCTCCACTTT. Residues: CASSLEGSYNSPLHF.

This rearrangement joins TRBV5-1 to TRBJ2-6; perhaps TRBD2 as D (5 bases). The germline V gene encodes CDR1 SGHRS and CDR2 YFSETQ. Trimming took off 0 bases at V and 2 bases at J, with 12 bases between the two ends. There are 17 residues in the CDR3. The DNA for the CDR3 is TGCGCCAGCAGCTTGGGAAATGCGGGTCCTGGGGCCAACGTCCTGACTTTC. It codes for CASSLGNAGPGANVLTF. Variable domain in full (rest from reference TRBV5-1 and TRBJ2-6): KAGVTQTPRYLIKTRGQQVTLSCSPISGHRSVSWYQQTPGQGLQFLFEYFSETQRNKGNFPGRFSGRQFSNSRSEMNVSTLELGDSALYLCASSLGNAGPGANVLTFGAGSRLTVL.

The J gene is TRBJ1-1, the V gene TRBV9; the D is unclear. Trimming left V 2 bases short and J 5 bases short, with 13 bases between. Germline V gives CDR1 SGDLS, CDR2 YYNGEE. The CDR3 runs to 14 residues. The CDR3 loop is CASSVVDGRTEAFF. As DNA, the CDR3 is TGTGCCAGCAGCGTCGTGGATGGGCGGACTGAAGCTTTCTTT.

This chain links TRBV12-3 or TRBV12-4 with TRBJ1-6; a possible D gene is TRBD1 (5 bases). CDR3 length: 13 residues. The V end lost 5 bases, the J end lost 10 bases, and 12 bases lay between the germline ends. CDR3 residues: CASSLDSGSPLHF. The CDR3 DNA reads TGTGCCAGCAGTCTCGACAGCGGGTCACCCCTCCACTTT.

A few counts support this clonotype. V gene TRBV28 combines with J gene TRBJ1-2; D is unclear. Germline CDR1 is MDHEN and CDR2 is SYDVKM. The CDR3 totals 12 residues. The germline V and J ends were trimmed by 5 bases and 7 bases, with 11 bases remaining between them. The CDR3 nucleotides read TGTGCCAGCAGTGCCGTCGGTCGTGGCTACACCTTC. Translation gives CASSAVGRGYTF.

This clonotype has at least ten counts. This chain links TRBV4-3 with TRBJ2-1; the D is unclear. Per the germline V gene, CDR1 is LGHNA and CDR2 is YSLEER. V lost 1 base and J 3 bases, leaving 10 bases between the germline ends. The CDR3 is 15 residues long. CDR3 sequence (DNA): TGCGCCAGCAGCCAAGGCTCTAACCGCTACAATGAGCAGTTCTTC. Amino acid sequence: CASSQGSNRYNEQFF.

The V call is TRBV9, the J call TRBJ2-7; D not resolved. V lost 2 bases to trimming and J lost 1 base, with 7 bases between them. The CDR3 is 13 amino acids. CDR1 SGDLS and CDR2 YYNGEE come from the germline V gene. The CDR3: CASSVGSSYEQYF. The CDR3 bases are TGTGCCAGCAGCGTGGGGTCGTCCTACGAGCAGTACTTC.

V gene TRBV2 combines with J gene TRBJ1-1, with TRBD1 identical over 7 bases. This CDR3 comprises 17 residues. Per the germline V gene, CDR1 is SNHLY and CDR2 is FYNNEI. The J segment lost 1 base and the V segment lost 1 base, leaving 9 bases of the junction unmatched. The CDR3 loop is CASSEEIQGRGNTEAFF. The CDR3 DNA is TGTGCCAGCAGTGAAGAGATACAGGGGAGGGGGAACACTGAAGCTTTCTTT.

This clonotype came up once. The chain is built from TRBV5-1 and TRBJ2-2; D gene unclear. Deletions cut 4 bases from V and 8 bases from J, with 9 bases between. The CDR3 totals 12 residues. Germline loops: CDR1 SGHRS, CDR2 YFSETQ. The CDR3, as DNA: TGCGCCAGCAGCCCGCGGTCGGGGGAGCTGTTTTTT. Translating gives CASSPRSGELFF.

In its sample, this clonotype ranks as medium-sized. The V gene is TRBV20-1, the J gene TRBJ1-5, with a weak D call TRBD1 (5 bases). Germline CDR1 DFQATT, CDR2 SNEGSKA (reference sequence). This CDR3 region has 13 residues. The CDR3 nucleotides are TGCAGCGTCGCGGGGCTGGGGGATCAGCCCCAGCATTTT. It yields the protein CSVAGLGDQPQHF.

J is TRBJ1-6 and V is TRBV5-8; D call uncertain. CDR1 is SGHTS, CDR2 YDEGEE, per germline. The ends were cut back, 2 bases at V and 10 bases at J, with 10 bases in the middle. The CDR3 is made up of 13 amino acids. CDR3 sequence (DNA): TGTGCCAGCAGCTTACTGGCGGGGTCACCCCTCCACTTT. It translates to CASSLLAGSPLHF.

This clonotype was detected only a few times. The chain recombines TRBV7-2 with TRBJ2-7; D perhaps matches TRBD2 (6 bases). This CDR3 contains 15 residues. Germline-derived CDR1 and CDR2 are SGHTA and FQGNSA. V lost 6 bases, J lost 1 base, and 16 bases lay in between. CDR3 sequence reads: CASSLSVAGSYEQYF. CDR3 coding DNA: TGTGCCAGCAGTTTATCGGTGGCGGGGTCCTACGAGCAGTACTTC.

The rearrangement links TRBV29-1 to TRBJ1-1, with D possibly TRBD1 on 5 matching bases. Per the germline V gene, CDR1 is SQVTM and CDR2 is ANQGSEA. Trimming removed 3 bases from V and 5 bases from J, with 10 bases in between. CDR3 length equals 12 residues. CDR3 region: CSVDSGRTEAFF. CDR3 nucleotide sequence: TGCAGCGTTGATTCAGGGAGGACTGAAGCTTTCTTT.